These 5 T cell receptor beta chains share one sample of origin, sequenced in a study of neurological immune-mediated disorders. TCRdb itself ran the 5' RACE reads through MiXCR, one entry per CDR3 protein. Among 85,000 to 100,000 distinct CDR3 sequences, about 3.8% were seen once, and the ten largest hold 5% to 6.5%. Sample: PBMCs. The receptors shown here come from a woman aged 18-29 years with multiple sclerosis.

Many counts were recorded for this clonotype. The chain is built from TRBV29-1 and TRBJ1-1; 7 bases fit TRBD1. The CDR3 sequence is 11 residues long. Germline V gene sequence: CDR1 SQVTM, CDR2 ANQGSEA. The ends lost 1 base at V and 11 bases at J; junction bases unmatched: 4. In DNA form, the CDR3 reads TGCAGCGTTGAAGGACAGGGAGGCGCTTTCTTT. Translating it yields CSVEGQGGAFF.

A word on this clonotype: This may arise from a read error, as a much more abundant clone is one base away. The J gene is TRBJ2-2, the V gene TRBV7-9, with 13 bases lining up with TRBD2. The CDR3 runs 17 residues. Per germline, CDR1 SEHNR and CDR2 FQNEAQ (reference sequence). The CDR3 DNA is TGTGCCAGCAGCGAAGGACTAGCGGGAGAGAACACCGGGGAGCGGTTTTTT. Its translation: CASSEGLAGENTGERFF. Variable domain in full (rest from reference TRBV7-9 and TRBJ2-2): DTGVSQNPRHKITKRGQNVTFRCDPISEHNRLYWYRQTLGQGPEFLTYFQNEAQLEKSRLLSDRFSAERPKGSFSTLEIQRTEQGDSAMYLCASSEGLAGENTGERFFGEGSRLTVL.

At least ten counts were recorded for this clonotype. The chain has TRBV14 and TRBJ1-4, with D tentatively TRBD1 (6 bases). The V gene's germline CDR1 is SGHDN and CDR2 FVKESK. The V end lost 2 bases, the J end lost 5 bases, and 15 bases lay between the germline ends. This CDR3 region has 16 residues. The CDR3 loop is CASSQQATGHNEKLFF. CDR3 DNA: TGTGCCAGCAGCCAACAAGCGACAGGACACAATGAAAAACTGTTTTTT. Using reference TRBV14 and TRBJ1-4 for the parts outside the CDR3, the full variable domain is EAGVTQFPSHSVIEKGQTVTLRCDPISGHDNLYWYRRVMGKEIKFLLHFVKESKQDESGMPNNRFLAERTGGTYSTLKVQPAELEDSGVYFCASSQQATGHNEKLFFGSGTQLSVL.

This clonotype came up many times. The chain has TRBV20-1 and TRBJ2-3; D is uncertain. The CDR3 has 12 amino acids. V lost 2 bases and J lost 4, with 7 bases in between. Germline V gene data show CDR1 as DFQATT and CDR2 as SNEGSKA (reference sequence). The CDR3 is CSARSPADTQYF. Here the CDR3 DNA reads TGCAGTGCTAGATCGCCGGCAGATACGCAGTATTTT.

The table lists this clonotype with many counts. The chain joins TRBV27 to TRBJ1-2, with D uncertain. The germline V and J ends were trimmed by 3 bases and 0 bases, with 5 bases remaining between them. Germline lookup yields CDR1 MNHEY and CDR2 SMNVEV (reference sequence). The CDR3 runs 13 residues. This CDR3 is CASSLNSNYGYTF. CDR3 nucleotide sequence: TGTGCCAGCAGTTTGAACTCTAACTATGGCTACACCTTC.